The present TCR beta chain was sequenced within a study of blood T cells in healthy people across ages. A second roughly 7 to 11 cycle PCR used barcoded and J-beta primers. TCRdb ran MiXCR on the 5' RACE reads and lists one entry per CDR3 protein. This table has 1,500,000 or so distinct CDR3 sequences, 35% to 45% appearing once. This CDR3 region has 15 residues. V was pared by 6 bases and J by 4 bases, with 16 bases between. The germline CDR1 and CDR2 sequences are MNHNY and SVGAGI (reference sequence). The amount of total RNA extracted per sample was at least 5 micrograms. Study-level findings and limits: Higher diversity and more naive CD4+ cells were features of long-lived donors, compared to aged donors. Possibly, changes in expanded clonotypes were confounded because donor CMV status was unknown. Unsorted PBMCs blocked a conclusive comparison of naive and antigen-experienced cells.

This clonotype was observed a handful of times. Its cognate antigen is unknown. The sequence was collected from a woman between 18 and 29 years old in good health. Input material: blood. The genes are TRBV6-6 and TRBJ2-1; possible D gene TRBD2, 6 bases. CDR3 sequence: CASSTRGSGYNEQFF. CDR3 in DNA: TGTGCCAGCAGCACCCGGGGTAGCGGTTACAATGAGCAGTTCTTC.